Given below is one T cell receptor (beta chain) in context. The data are from a study of OX40 agonist ivuxolimab in advanced cancers. TCRdb's table, derived via immunoSEQ multiplex PCR, lists solely in-frame clones and lacks some. The data show fewer than 20,000 clones, around three quarters seen once. The CDR3 has 11 residues. Germline CDR1 is SGHVS and CDR2 is FNYEAQ. The V end was cut by 6 bases, the J end by 9 bases, with 9 bases between. The receptor was derived from an adult with an advanced solid tumor such as melanoma, head and neck, liver or kidney cancer. The gene calls are TRBV7-6 and TRBJ2-1; D gene uncertain. The sequences come from CD4+ or CD8+ T cells sorted from blood, collected in a trial of the OX40 agonist ivuxolimab. CDR3 DNA: TGTGCCAGCAGTATCAACTTTGAGCAGTTCTTC. It codes for CASSINFEQFF. Complete variable domain (other parts from reference TRBV7-6 and TRBJ2-1): GAGVSQSPRYKVTKRGQDVALRCDPISGHVSLYWYRQALGQGPEFLTYFNYEAQQDKSGLPNDRFSAERPEGSISTLTIQRTEQRDSAMYRCASSINFEQFFGPGTRLTVL.